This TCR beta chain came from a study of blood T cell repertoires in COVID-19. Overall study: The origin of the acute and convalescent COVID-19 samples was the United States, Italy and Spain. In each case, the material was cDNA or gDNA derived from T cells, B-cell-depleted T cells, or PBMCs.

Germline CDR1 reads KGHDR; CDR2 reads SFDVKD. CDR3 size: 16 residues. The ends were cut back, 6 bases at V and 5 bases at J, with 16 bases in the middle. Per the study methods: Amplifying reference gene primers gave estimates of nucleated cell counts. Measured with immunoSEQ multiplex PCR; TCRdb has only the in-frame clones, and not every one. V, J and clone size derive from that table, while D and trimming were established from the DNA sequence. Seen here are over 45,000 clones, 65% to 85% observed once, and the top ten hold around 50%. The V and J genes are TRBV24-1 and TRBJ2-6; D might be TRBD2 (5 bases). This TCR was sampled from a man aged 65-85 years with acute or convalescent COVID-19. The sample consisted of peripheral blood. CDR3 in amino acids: CATSNSLGSRANVLTF. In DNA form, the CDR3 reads TGTGCCACCAGTAACTCCCTGGGGAGCCGGGCCAACGTCCTGACTTTC.